What follows are 28 T cell receptor beta chains derived from one specimen sequenced in a study of T-cell reconstitution after alpha-beta-depleted transplantation in children. The authors prepared the TCRbeta library with unique molecular identifiers. MiXCR, applied by TCRdb to the PCR reads, yields one record per CDR3 protein. The table has about 980,000 distinct CDR3 sequences, about 26% seen once. Source: PBMCs, mostly from graft donor cells, taken 360 days after TCRalphabeta/CD19-depleted stem cell transplant. These receptors came from a boy under two years old who had a stem cell transplant for SCID, so the T cells may come from the graft donor.

The chain couples TRBV12-3 or TRBV12-4 to TRBJ2-1; tentative D call: TRBD2 (6 bases). There are 16 residues in the CDR3. V was cut by 1 base and J by 7 bases, with 17 bases left in between. DNA of the CDR3: TGTGCCAGCAGTTTAGTGACGGCCGGGCGGGGAAATGAGCAGTTCTTC. Its translation: CASSLVTAGRGNEQFF.

CDR3 sequence (DNA): TGCAGTGCGAGGGACAGCATTTACCAAGAGACCCAGTACTTC. Translation gives CSARDSIYQETQYF. The chain carries TRBV20-1 and TRBJ2-5, with 7 bases lining up with TRBD1. The V and J ends lost 6 bases and 0 bases, in that order; junction bases with no gene match: 7. The CDR3 is 14 amino acids. Germline V gives CDR1 DFQATT, CDR2 SNEGSKA (reference sequence).

This chain joins TRBV7-6 and TRBJ2-2; D gene unclear. This CDR3 is 13 amino acids long. Trimming stripped 1 base from V and 8 bases from J, with 8 bases between. Germline V gene lookup returns CDR1 SGHVS and CDR2 FNYEAQ. The CDR3, as DNA: TGTGCCAGCAGCTTAGTGAACCTGGGGGAGCTGTTTTTT. The encoded protein is CASSLVNLGELFF.

This clonotype was observed a few times. The chain joins TRBV20-1 to TRBJ2-7; 7 bases align to TRBD1. CDR3 length: 15 amino acids. Germline V gives CDR1 DFQATT, CDR2 SNEGSKA (reference sequence). V was clipped by 0 bases and J by 3 bases; unmatched bases: 8. The CDR3 loop is CSARETGKYDYEQYF. The CDR3 nucleotides are TGCAGTGCTAGAGAGACAGGGAAGTACGACTACGAGCAGTACTTC.

The chain employs TRBV7-8 and TRBJ2-3; TRBD2 matches at 13 bases. Germline V gene data show CDR1 as SGHVS and CDR2 as FQNEAQ. This CDR3 has 19 amino acids. V lost 5 bases to trimming and J lost 2 bases; unmatched junction nucleotides: 13. The CDR3 bases are TGTGCCAGCAGCCCCCACCCGGGACTAGCGGGGCGGTCCACAGATACGCAGTATTTT. Protein product: CASSPHPGLAGRSTDTQYF.

The CDR3 DNA reads as TGCAGCGTTGTTGATATTCCCTACGAGCAGTACTTC. Translated, it gives CSVVDIPYEQYF. V and J are TRBV29-1 and TRBJ2-7; no firm D call. The CDR3 is made up of 12 amino acids. The germline gives CDR1 SQVTM, CDR2 ANQGSEA. Deletions cut 4 bases from V and 2 bases from J, with 9 bases between.

The genes are TRBV4-2 and TRBJ2-1, with TRBD1 matching 7 bases. This CDR3 has 15 residues. Germline lookup yields CDR1 LGHNA and CDR2 YNFKEQ. V gave up 0 bases and J gave up 4 bases; unmatched junction bases: 3. For the CDR3, the DNA is TGTGCCAGCAGCCAAGATCGGGGACAGTACAATGAGCAGTTCTTC. Amino acids: CASSQDRGQYNEQFF.

This clonotype was counted only a few times. The chain combines TRBV7-6 with TRBJ2-1; 8 bases are a match to TRBD2. V was pared by 5 bases and J by 10 bases, with 10 bases of the junction left unmatched. CDR3 length: 14 residues. The germline V gene has CDR1 SGHVS and CDR2 FNYEAQ. CDR3 sequence: CASSRGGLLVEQFF. CDR3 sequence (DNA): TGTGCCAGCAGCCGCGGGGGGCTCTTGGTCGAGCAGTTCTTC.

This clonotype appeared a few times. The chain carries TRBV12-3 or TRBV12-4 and TRBJ2-7, with unresolved D. This CDR3 comprises 12 residues. V was clipped by 2 bases and J by 5 bases, with 7 bases between them. The CDR3, as DNA: TGTGCCAGCAGTTTAAATTCTAACGAGCAGTACTTC. Translation: CASSLNSNEQYF.

The CDR3 DNA reads as TGCGCCAGCAGGGTTGGGGTACTTCCCTTGGATGAGCAGTTCTTC. As protein: CASRVGVLPLDEQFF. The J gene is TRBJ2-1, the V gene TRBV5-1; D gene uncertain. CDR3 length equals 15 residues. The V gene's germline CDR1 is SGHRS and CDR2 YFSETQ. The V end was cut by 5 bases, the J end by 8 bases, with 20 bases between.

This clonotype was detected a few times. This chain connects TRBV10-3 to TRBJ2-3; 10 bases line up with TRBD2. Germline CDR1 is ENHRY and CDR2 is SYGVKD. V trimming: 3 bases; J trimming: 1 base; junction bases outside the gene matches: 4. CDR3 size: 16 residues. CDR3 nucleotides: TGTGCCATCAGTGAAAGCAGCGGGGGGGGCACAGATACGCAGTATTTT. Its translation is CAISESSGGGTDTQYF.

This clonotype was observed many times. V is TRBV28 and J is TRBJ2-7; 10 positions agree with TRBD1. V shed 6 bases, J shed 4 bases, and the junction held 6 bases outside the gene matches. The germline V gene has CDR1 MDHEN and CDR2 SYDVKM. This CDR3 has 14 amino acids. The CDR3 protein is CASRTTGGKYEQYF. The CDR3 DNA reads TGTGCCAGCAGAACGACAGGGGGCAAGTACGAGCAGTACTTC.

The genes are TRBV10-3 and TRBJ2-1; 9 bases line up with TRBD2. CDR1 and CDR2 (germline): ENHRY, SYGVKD. This CDR3 is built from 16 residues. The V gene end was trimmed by 3 bases and the J gene end by 7 bases; junction bases not matched to a gene: 10. The CDR3 spells CAISEGRRGGPNEQFF. For the CDR3, the DNA is TGTGCCATCAGTGAAGGTCGGCGGGGGGGCCCAAATGAGCAGTTCTTC.

This chain links TRBV20-1 with TRBJ2-1; D is possibly TRBD1 (5 bases). Trimming took 6 bases from V and 6 from J, leaving 12 bases between them. The length of the CDR3 is 12 residues. Germline CDR1 and CDR2: DFQATT and SNEGSKA (reference sequence). In DNA, the CDR3 is TGCAGTGCCACCCCCAGGGCCAATGAGCAGTTCTTC. Protein sequence: CSATPRANEQFF.

This clonotype has a single count. The chain carries TRBV12-3 or TRBV12-4 and TRBJ1-2; possibly TRBD1 for D (5 bases). V gave up 2 bases and J gave up 7 bases, with 14 bases separating them. CDR3 size: 14 residues. The CDR3 sequence: CASSLQGALGGYTF. The CDR3 nucleotides read TGTGCCAGCAGTTTACAAGGGGCCCTCGGTGGCTACACCTTC.

The rearrangement links TRBV12-3 or TRBV12-4 to TRBJ1-1; TRBD1 matches at 7 bases. The junction had 8 bases not matched to a gene; V was cut back by 7 bases and J by 0 bases. The CDR3 loop spans 15 amino acids. The CDR3 here is CASKGAGRVNTEAFF. The CDR3 nucleotides are TGTGCCAGCAAGGGGGCAGGGAGGGTGAACACTGAAGCTTTCTTT.

The chain links TRBV15 to TRBJ2-7; tentatively, D is TRBD1 (6 bases). CDR1 and CDR2 (germline): LNHNV, YYDKDF (reference sequence). This CDR3 region has 15 residues. Between the trimmed V and J ends, which lost 5 bases and 4 bases, there was a span of 18 bases. The CDR3: CATSLFTGTQYEQYF. The CDR3 region has the DNA TGTGCCACCAGCCTCTTTACCGGGACACAATACGAGCAGTACTTC.

The rearrangement joins TRBV4-3 to TRBJ2-1; no clear D gene. From germline, CDR1 is LGHNA and CDR2 YSLEER. The V and J ends lost 0 bases and 4 bases respectively, with 13 bases between them. The CDR3 sequence is 16 residues long. The CDR3 here is CASSQDARGGYNEQFF. The DNA of the CDR3 is TGCGCCAGCAGCCAAGATGCTAGAGGTGGTTACAATGAGCAGTTCTTC.

The chain couples TRBV11-1 to TRBJ2-1, with D unresolved. The CDR3 length is 14 residues. Trimming took off 0 bases at V and 1 base at J, with 4 bases between the two ends. Germline CDR1 reads SGHAT; CDR2 reads FQDESV (reference sequence). The CDR3 spells CASSLAESYNEQFF. The CDR3 DNA is TGTGCCAGCAGCTTAGCGGAGTCCTACAATGAGCAGTTCTTC.

The V gene is TRBV3-1, the J gene TRBJ2-5; 7 bases match TRBD2. The J segment lost 1 base and the V segment lost 7 bases, leaving 3 bases of the junction unmatched. Germline loops: CDR1 LGHDT, CDR2 YNNKEL (reference sequence). The CDR3 runs to 13 residues. The CDR3 here is CASTSSGQETQYF. The CDR3 coding sequence is TGTGCCAGCACCTCTAGCGGCCAAGAGACCCAGTACTTC.

This clonotype was recorded at least ten times. This rearrangement joins TRBV7-3 to TRBJ2-1; 12 nucleotides align to TRBD1. Germline CDR1 is SGHTA and CDR2 is FQGTGA. J was trimmed by 6 bases and V by 1 base; bases with no gene match: 4. This CDR3 comprises 16 residues. The CDR3 sequence is CASSLMGQGAPNEQFF. As DNA, the CDR3 is TGTGCCAGCAGCTTAATGGGACAGGGGGCTCCCAATGAGCAGTTCTTC.

The chain links TRBV7-2 to TRBJ1-6; no clear D gene. Per germline, CDR1 SGHTA and CDR2 FQGNSA. CDR3 length equals 13 residues. V was cut by 5 bases and J by 11 bases, with 13 bases left in between. For the CDR3, the DNA is TGTGCCAGCAGCCTAACTGGCCAGGCACCCCTCCACTTT. This encodes CASSLTGQAPLHF.

V is TRBV15 and J is TRBJ2-5; TRBD1 matches 7 bases. The length of the CDR3 is 15 residues. Looked up from germline, CDR1 is LNHNV and CDR2 is YYDKDF (reference sequence). Losses at the gene ends were 3 bases for V and 4 bases for J; bases not matched to a gene: 8. CDR3 coding DNA: TGTGCCACCAGCAGGGACAGGTCTTCGGCAGAGACCCAGTACTTC. Protein: CATSRDRSSAETQYF. The whole variable domain, remainder taken from reference TRBV15 and TRBJ2-5, is DAMVIQNPRYQVTQFGKPVTLSCSQTLNHNVMYWYQQKSSQAPKLLFHYYDKDFNNEADTPDNFQSRRPNTSFCFLDIRSPGLGDTAMYLCATSRDRSSAETQYFGPGTRLLVL.

This clonotype came up a few times. This chain joins TRBV12-3 or TRBV12-4 and TRBJ1-1; D gene uncertain. The CDR3 extends over 14 amino acids. The V gene lost 3 bases and the J gene lost 4 bases, with 12 bases spanning the gap. The CDR3 nucleotides are TGTGCCAGCAGTTTCGAAAGGTTTGGCACTGAAGCTTTCTTT. Residues: CASSFERFGTEAFF.

V is TRBV20-1 and J is TRBJ2-1; D is unresolved. V was shortened by 2 bases and J by 6 bases, with 8 bases between the two germline ends. The CDR3 loop spans 12 amino acids. The germline V gene has CDR1 DFQATT and CDR2 SNEGSKA (reference sequence). The CDR3 protein is CSARLRSNEQFF. CDR3 nucleotides: TGCAGTGCTAGACTCAGAAGCAATGAGCAGTTCTTC.

V gene TRBV9 combines with J gene TRBJ1-1; the D is unclear. The CDR3 totals 12 residues. Germline V CDR1 and CDR2: SGDLS, YYNGEE. V dropped 0 bases and J dropped 8 bases, with 8 bases sitting between them. The CDR3 DNA reads as TGTGCCAGCAGCGTAGGAGTGGGGGAAGCTTTCTTT. Translating gives CASSVGVGEAFF.

This clonotype turned up a few times. Written as DNA, the CDR3 is TGCGCCAGCACCCGAGGTGGGGGCGGCTACAATGAGCAGTTCTTC. Translation: CASTRGGGGYNEQFF. The chain recombines TRBV5-1 with TRBJ2-1, with a possible D match to TRBD1 (6 bases). There are 15 residues in the CDR3. Per germline, CDR1 SGHRS and CDR2 YFSETQ. The V and J ends lost 6 bases and 3 bases respectively, with 16 bases between them.

This clonotype came up a few times. V usage is TRBV6-5 and J usage is TRBJ1-5, with unresolved D. V lost 2 bases, J lost 7 bases, and 12 bases lay in between. Germline CDR1 and CDR2: MNHEY and SVGAGI. The CDR3 is 14 residues long. CDR3 coding DNA: TGTGCCAGCAGTTACGGGGTACTCAACCAGCCCCAGCATTTT. The encoded protein is CASSYGVLNQPQHF.